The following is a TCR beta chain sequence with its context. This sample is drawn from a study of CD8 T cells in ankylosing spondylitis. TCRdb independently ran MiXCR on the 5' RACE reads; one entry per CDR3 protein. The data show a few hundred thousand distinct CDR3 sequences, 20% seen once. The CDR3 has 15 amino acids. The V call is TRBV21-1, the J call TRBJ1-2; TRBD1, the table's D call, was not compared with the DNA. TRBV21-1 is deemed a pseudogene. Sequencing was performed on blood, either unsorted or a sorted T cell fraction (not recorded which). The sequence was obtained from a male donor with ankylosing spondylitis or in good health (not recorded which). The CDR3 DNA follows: TGTGCCAGCAGCAAAGTTAGACAGGGATATTATGGCTACACCTTC. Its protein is CASSKVRQGYYGYTF.